This TCR beta chain is drawn from a study of blood T cell repertoires in COVID-19. The CDR3 sequence is 15 residues long. With 2 bases clipped from V and 4 bases from J, the junction kept 10 bases outside the gene matches. CDR1 is GTSNPN, CDR2 SVGIG, per germline (reference sequence). Clones were sequenced by immunoSEQ multiplex PCR, and TCRdb holds only the in-frame ones, with some missing. This sample has fewer than 20,000 clones, with about nine tenths found just once. The chain has TRBV30 and TRBJ1-1; 7 bases agree with TRBD1. This TCR derives from a human donor in a cohort sampled during active COVID-19. The donor label of this sample is uncertain. Input material: peripheral blood. CDR3 loop: CAWSPGQGVSTEAFF. The CDR3 region has the DNA TGTGCCTGGAGTCCTGGGCAGGGGGTTAGCACTGAAGCTTTCTTT.